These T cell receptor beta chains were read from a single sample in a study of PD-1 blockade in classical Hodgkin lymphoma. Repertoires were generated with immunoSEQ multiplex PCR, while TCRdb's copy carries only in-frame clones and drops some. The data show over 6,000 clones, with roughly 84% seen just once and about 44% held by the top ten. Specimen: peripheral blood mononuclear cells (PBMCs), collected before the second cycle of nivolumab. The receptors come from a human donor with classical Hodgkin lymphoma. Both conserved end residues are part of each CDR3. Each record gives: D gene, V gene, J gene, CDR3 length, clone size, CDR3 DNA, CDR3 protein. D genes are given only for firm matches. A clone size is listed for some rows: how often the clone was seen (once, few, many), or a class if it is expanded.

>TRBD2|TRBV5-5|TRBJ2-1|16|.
TGTGCCAGCAGCTTGGCCGGCGGGAGCACCTACAATGAGCAGTTCTTC
CASSLAGGSTYNEQFF
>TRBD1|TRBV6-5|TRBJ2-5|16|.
TGTGCCAGCAGTTCCGTAACGAGACAGGGCCGTCGGACCCAGTACTTC
CASSSVTRQGRRTQYF
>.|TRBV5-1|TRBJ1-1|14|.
TGCGCCAGCAGCTCGGGACAACTGAACACTGAAGCTTTCTTT
CASSSGQLNTEAFF
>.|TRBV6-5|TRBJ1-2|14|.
TGTGCCAGCACCGCCCCGGGGGTGATAAGGGGCTACACCTTC
CASTAPGVIRGYTF
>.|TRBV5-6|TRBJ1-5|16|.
TGTGCCAGCAGCAGCACTAATGGACCGCACAATCAGCCCCAGCATTTT
CASSSTNGPHNQPQHF
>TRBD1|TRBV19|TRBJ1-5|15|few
TGTGCCAGTAGTTTTACAGGGGGGTTAGGTCAGCCCCAGCATTTT
CASSFTGGLGQPQHF
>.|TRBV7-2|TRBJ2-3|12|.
TGTGCCAGCAGCCGGGACTTCGATACGCAGTATTTT
CASSRDFDTQYF
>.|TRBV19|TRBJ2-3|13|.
TGTGCCACTACCGGGAGAAACACAGATACGCAGTATTTT
CATTGRNTDTQYF
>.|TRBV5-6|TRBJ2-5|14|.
TGTGCCAGCAGCTTGGAAGGCGGCCAGGGGACCCAGTACTTC
CASSLEGGQGTQYF
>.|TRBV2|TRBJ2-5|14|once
TGTGCCAGCAGTGCGGGGATCAACCAAGAGACCCAGTACTTC
CASSAGINQETQYF
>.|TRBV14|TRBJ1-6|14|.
TGTGCCAGCAGCCACGCAGGGTATAATTCACCCCTCCACTTT
CASSHAGYNSPLHF
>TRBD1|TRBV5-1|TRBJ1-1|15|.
TGCGCCAGCAGCACCCCCGGGACAGGTCTAACTGAAGCTTTCTTT
CASSTPGTGLTEAFF
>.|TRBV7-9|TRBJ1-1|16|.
TGTGCCAGAGACACAGGAGAAGCTAAGGGCAACACTGAAGCTTTCTTT
CARDTGEAKGNTEAFF
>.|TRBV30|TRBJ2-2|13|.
TGTGCCTGGAGTCCGCTTCGGATCGGGGAGCTGTTTTTT
CAWSPLRIGELFF
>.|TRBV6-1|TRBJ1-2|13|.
TGTGCCAGCAGACGGAATCGGATGGGCGGCTACACCTTC
CASRRNRMGGYTF
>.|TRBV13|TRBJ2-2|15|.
TGTGCCAGCAGCCCCCTCGGATTGAACACCGGGGAGCTGTTTTTT
CASSPLGLNTGELFF
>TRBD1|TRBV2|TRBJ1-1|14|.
TGTGCCAGCAGTGAAGCGGGGACAGGGGCAAGCGCTTTCTTT
CASSEAGTGASAFF
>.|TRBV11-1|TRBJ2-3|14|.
TGTGCCAGCAGCGAACGGTGGGCGACAGATACGCAGTATTTT
CASSERWATDTQYF
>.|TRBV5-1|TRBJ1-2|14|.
TGCGCCAGCAGCTATCTCCCACAGAACTATGGCTACACCTTC
CASSYLPQNYGYTF
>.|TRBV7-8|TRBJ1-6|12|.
TGTGCCAGCAGAACCGTTAATTCACCCCTCCACTTT
CASRTVNSPLHF
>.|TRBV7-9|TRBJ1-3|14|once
TGTGCCAGCAGCTTAGTTCTACTCGGAAACACCATATATTTT
CASSLVLLGNTIYF
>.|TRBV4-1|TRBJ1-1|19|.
TGCGCCAGCAGCCAACTACCTCTCCGGGACCCTCTCCTGAACACTGAAGCTTTCTTT
CASSQLPLRDPLLNTEAFF
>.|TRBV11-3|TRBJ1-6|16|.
TGTGCCAGCAGCCTTTACCCGAAGAATTCTAATTCACCCCTCCACTTT
CASSLYPKNSNSPLHF
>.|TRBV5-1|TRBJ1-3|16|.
TGCGCCAGCAGCACCCAAGGGGGGACGGTTGGAAACACCATATATTTT
CASSTQGGTVGNTIYF
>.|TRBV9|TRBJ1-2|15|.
TGTGCCAGCACGTTTGGACAGCCGGACCCCTATGGCTACACCTTC
CASTFGQPDPYGYTF
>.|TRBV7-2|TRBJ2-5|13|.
TGTGCCAGCAGCTTCCGCAGGGGAGAGACCCAGTACTTC
CASSFRRGETQYF
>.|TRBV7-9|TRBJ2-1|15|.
TGTGCCAGCAGCTTAGGGCAGGGGGGTACGAATGAGCAGTTCTTC
CASSLGQGGTNEQFF
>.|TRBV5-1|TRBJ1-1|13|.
TGCGCCAGCAGCTTGGGAAGGGGCACTGAAGCTTTCTTT
CASSLGRGTEAFF
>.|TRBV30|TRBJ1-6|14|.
TGTGCCTGGGGGGTTGGCAGGGAGAATTCACCCCTCCACTTT
CAWGVGRENSPLHF
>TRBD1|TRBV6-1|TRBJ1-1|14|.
TGTGCCAGCGGATTCGACAGGGTCAACACTGAAGCTTTCTTT
CASGFDRVNTEAFF
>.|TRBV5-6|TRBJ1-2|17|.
TGTGCCAGCAGCTCCATCCTGGCAGGGAGGGGTAGCTATGGCTACACCTTC
CASSSILAGRGSYGYTF
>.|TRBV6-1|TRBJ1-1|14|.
TGTGCCAGCAGTGAATTTAACGTTAACACTGAAGCTTTCTTT
CASSEFNVNTEAFF
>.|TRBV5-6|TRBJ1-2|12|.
TGTGCCAGCAGTGAGGGAAGTTATGGCTACACCTTC
CASSEGSYGYTF
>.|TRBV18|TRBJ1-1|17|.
TGTGCCAGCTCACCACCAAATAATAGGCAGGTTAACACTGAAGCTTTCTTT
CASSPPNNRQVNTEAFF
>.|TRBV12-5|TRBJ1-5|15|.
TGTGCTAGTGGTTACGGGAGGACGAGCAATCAGCCCCAGCATTTT
CASGYGRTSNQPQHF
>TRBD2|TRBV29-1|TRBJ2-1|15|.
TGCAGCGTTGCTAGGGGGACTAGCGGGAGCGGTGAGCAGTTCTTC
CSVARGTSGSGEQFF
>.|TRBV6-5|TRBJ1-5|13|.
TGTGCCAGCAGCGGGGCGTACAATCAGCCCCAGCATTTT
CASSGAYNQPQHF
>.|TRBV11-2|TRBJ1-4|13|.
TGTGCCAGCAGCTTAGGAGGGAATGAAAAACTGTTTTTT
CASSLGGNEKLFF
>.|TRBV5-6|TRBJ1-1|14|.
TGTGCCAGCAGCTTGGCCTGGGCAGGGGTTGAAGCTTTCTTT
CASSLAWAGVEAFF
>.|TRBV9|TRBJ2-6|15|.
TGTGCCAGCAGCGTAGGAGCTACAGGGGCCAACGTCCTGACTTTC
CASSVGATGANVLTF
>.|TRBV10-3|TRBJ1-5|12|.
TGTGCCGCCAAGGACGGGGTAGGGCCCCAGCATTTT
CAAKDGVGPQHF
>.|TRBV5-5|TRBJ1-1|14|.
TGTGCCAGCAGCTTGGGAGCCGGCAGCCGGGAAGCTTTCTTT
CASSLGAGSREAFF
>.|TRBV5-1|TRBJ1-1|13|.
TGCGCCAGCAGCTTGGGCTTTAACACTGAAGCTTTCTTT
CASSLGFNTEAFF
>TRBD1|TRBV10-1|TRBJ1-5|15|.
TGCGCCAGCCTACCGGGACAGGGGGACGATCAGCCCCAGCATTTT
CASLPGQGDDQPQHF
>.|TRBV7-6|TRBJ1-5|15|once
TGTGCTCTTCGCGGGGGCCACAATAGCAATCAGCCCCAGCATTTT
CALRGGHNSNQPQHF
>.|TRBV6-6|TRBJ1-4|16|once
TGTGCCAGCAGTTACTCGTCGGGGCAGTTTAATGAAAAACTGTTTTTT
CASSYSSGQFNEKLFF
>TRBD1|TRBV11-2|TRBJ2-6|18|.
TGTGCCAGCAGCTCCGGGACAGGGTTCAGCTCTGGGGCCAACGTCCTGACTTTC
CASSSGTGFSSGANVLTF
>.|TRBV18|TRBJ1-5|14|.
TGTGCCAGCTCACTCAAAGGTGGAAGTCAGCCCCAGCATTTT
CASSLKGGSQPQHF